These 28 T cell receptor beta chains were sequenced from one sample in a study of T cells in Graves' hyperthyroidism and ophthalmopathy. Amplified TCR beta CDR3 regions came from RNA transcripts. First-round RT-PCR with HTBI primers amplified the TCR CDR3 region. TCRdb re-analysed the multiplex PCR reads in MiXCR, keeping a single row per CDR3 protein. The data contain roughly 500,000 distinct CDR3 sequences, roughly 22% of them singletons. Sample: blood. The receptors come from a woman between 65 and 79 years old with Graves' ophthalmopathy.

This clonotype was seen repeatedly, ten times or more. This chain joins TRBV28 and TRBJ2-1; 7 nucleotides line up with TRBD2. CDR1 is MDHEN, CDR2 SYDVKM, per germline. Trimming cost V 3 bases and J 5 bases; bases outside gene matches: 7. This CDR3 contains 15 residues. The CDR3: CASSFSGTNHNEQFF. The CDR3 nucleotides are TGTGCCAGCAGTTTTTCGGGGACTAATCACAATGAGCAGTTCTTC.

The chain combines TRBV3-1 with TRBJ1-5; no reliable D call. V was pared by 6 bases and J by 1 base, with 13 bases between. The CDR3 totals 15 residues. Germline V gives CDR1 LGHDT, CDR2 YNNKEL (reference sequence). Here the CDR3 reads CASSLSTTSNQPQHF. The CDR3 bases are TGTGCCAGCAGTTTATCGACAACCAGCAATCAGCCCCAGCATTTT.

This clonotype occurred many times. The chain couples TRBV2 to TRBJ1-5; weak D call: TRBD1 (6 bases). CDR3 length: 15 amino acids. From germline, CDR1 is SNHLY and CDR2 FYNNEI. Between the trimmed V and J ends, which lost 3 bases and 7 bases, there was a span of 16 bases. The CDR3 reads CASSDSYRVQQPQHF. CDR3 DNA sequence: TGTGCCAGCAGTGACTCTTACAGGGTACAACAGCCCCAGCATTTT. Complete variable domain (other parts from reference TRBV2 and TRBJ1-5): EPEVTQTPSHQVTQMGQEVILRCVPISNHLYFYWYRQILGQKVEFLVSFYNNEISEKSEIFDDQFSVERPDGSNFTLKIRSTKLEDSAMYFCASSDSYRVQQPQHFGDGTRLSIL.

This clonotype was seen only a few times. This chain links TRBV2 with TRBJ2-7, with unresolved D. Trimming took off 5 bases at V and 6 bases at J, with 14 bases between the two ends. The V gene's germline CDR1 is SNHLY and CDR2 FYNNEI. This CDR3 has 13 residues. CDR3 in DNA: TGTGCCAGCAGTCAAAGACTGCCGGGCGAGCAGTACTTC. Its protein is CASSQRLPGEQYF.

The V gene is TRBV18, the J gene TRBJ2-5; D perhaps matches TRBD1 (5 bases). The V gene's germline CDR1 is KGHSH and CDR2 LQKENI. The CDR3 sequence is 14 residues long. V lost 2 bases and J lost 5, with 12 bases in between. DNA for the CDR3: TGTGCCAGCTCACCAATGGGGCGGCGGGAGACCCAGTACTTC. Its protein is CASSPMGRRETQYF.

This clonotype was counted ten times or more. The chain uses TRBV12-3 or TRBV12-4 and TRBJ1-2; possible D gene TRBD1, 5 bases. This CDR3 has 14 amino acids. V was cut by 5 bases and J by 0 bases, with 10 bases left in between. For the CDR3, the DNA is TGTGCCAGCAGTCCTCCGACAGCTAACTATGGCTACACCTTC. Residues: CASSPPTANYGYTF.

V gene TRBV5-1 combines with J gene TRBJ2-5; D perhaps matches TRBD2 (5 bases). This CDR3 is built from 14 residues. The V end was cut by 6 bases, the J end by 1 base, with 13 bases between. Germline CDR1 and CDR2: SGHRS and YFSETQ. In DNA form, the CDR3 reads TGCGCCAGCACCCTTGGGCGGGTCCAAGAGACCCAGTACTTC. Translation gives CASTLGRVQETQYF.

This rearrangement joins TRBV12-3 or TRBV12-4 to TRBJ1-1; D not resolved. V dropped 2 bases and J dropped 1 base, with 8 bases sitting between them. The CDR3 length is 14 residues. The CDR3 DNA sequence: TGTGCCAGCAGTTTATTTACTGCGAACACTGAAGCTTTCTTT. The encoded protein is CASSLFTANTEAFF.

The chain has TRBV28 and TRBJ2-4; D not certain. This CDR3 has 16 residues. Deletions cut 3 bases from V and 0 bases from J, with 12 bases between. Germline lookup yields CDR1 MDHEN and CDR2 SYDVKM. The CDR3 nucleotides read TGTGCCAGCAGTTTCAGAGGAAACCTAGCCAAAAACATTCAGTACTTC. Residues: CASSFRGNLAKNIQYF.

This rearrangement joins TRBV6-1 to TRBJ2-5; D may be TRBD1 (6 bases). The CDR3 covers 14 residues. V was pared by 6 bases and J by 3 bases, with 14 bases between. From germline, CDR1 is MNHNS and CDR2 SASEGT. CDR3 sequence: CASRDRTREETQYF. CDR3 sequence (DNA): TGTGCCAGCAGAGACAGGACCCGAGAAGAGACCCAGTACTTC.

The chain uses TRBV2 and TRBJ2-5; the D gene is possibly TRBD1 (7 bases). V lost 6 bases to trimming and J lost 2 bases, with 10 bases between them. The CDR3 loop spans 13 amino acids. CDR1 and CDR2 (germline): SNHLY, FYNNEI. The DNA of the CDR3 is TGTGCCAGCAGGCGGGACAGACAAGAGACCCAGTACTTC. Protein: CASRRDRQETQYF.

V is TRBV7-8 and J is TRBJ2-7; D gene uncertain. Between the trimmed V and J ends, which lost 3 bases and 7 bases, there was a span of 13 bases. The CDR3 has 13 amino acids. From germline, CDR1 is SGHVS and CDR2 FQNEAQ. The CDR3 here is CASSLGRTKEQYF. The DNA of the CDR3 is TGTGCCAGCAGCTTGGGCAGGACGAAGGAGCAGTACTTC.

This clonotype has more than one count but fewer than ten. This sequence joins TRBV30 and TRBJ1-2; D not certain. The germline gives CDR1 GTSNPN, CDR2 SVGIG (reference sequence). The CDR3 covers 11 residues. V lost 5 bases and J 7 bases, leaving 11 bases between the germline ends. The CDR3 region is CAWAPLLGYTF. The CDR3 nucleotides are TGTGCCTGGGCACCTCTCCTTGGCTACACCTTC.

V usage is TRBV6-1 and J usage is TRBJ1-2; perhaps TRBD1 as D (5 bases). Germline CDR1 is MNHNS and CDR2 is SASEGT. The CDR3 is 14 amino acids. The germline V and J ends were trimmed by 5 bases and 2 bases, with 12 bases remaining between them. The CDR3 region is CASSYGGVNYGYTF. The CDR3 DNA reads as TGTGCCAGCAGTTATGGAGGGGTCAACTATGGCTACACCTTC.

This clonotype was detected ten times or more. This chain links TRBV7-2 with TRBJ2-7; TRBD1 aligns across 10 bases. Germline values: CDR1 SGHTA, CDR2 FQGNSA. The trim removed 5 bases at V and 3 bases at J, leaving 7 bases unmatched. This CDR3 is 15 amino acids long. In nucleotides, the CDR3 is TGTGCCAGCAGCCAGGGGACAGGGGAGGGCTACGAGCAGTACTTC. The encoded protein is CASSQGTGEGYEQYF.

This clonotype was seen repeatedly, ten times or more. This chain connects TRBV7-2 to TRBJ1-5, with 7 bases lining up with TRBD1. This CDR3 comprises 14 residues. Germline V lookup: CDR1 SGHTA, CDR2 FQGNSA. V dropped 6 bases and J dropped 7; count of bases not matched to a gene: 9. CDR3 sequence: CASSYNRGRQPQHF. CDR3 sequence (DNA): TGTGCCAGCAGTTACAACAGGGGCAGGCAGCCCCAGCATTTT. Together with reference TRBV7-2 and TRBJ1-5, the CDR3 gives the full variable domain: GAGVSQSPSNKVTEKGKDVELRCDPISGHTALYWYRQSLGQGLEFLIYFQGNSAPDKSGLPSDRFSAERTGGSVSTLTIQRTQQEDSAVYLCASSYNRGRQPQHFGDGTRLSIL.

This clonotype was detected only once. V usage is TRBV20-1 and J usage is TRBJ2-1; TRBD2 agrees at 11 bases. Germline V gives CDR1 DFQATT, CDR2 SNEGSKA (reference sequence). Unmatched junction bases numbered 17, after V lost 3 bases and J lost 10 bases. The CDR3 consists of 17 residues. The CDR3 region is CSARAGLAVRGPQEQFF. CDR3 bases: TGCAGTGCTAGGGCGGGACTAGCGGTTAGGGGCCCCCAGGAGCAGTTCTTC.

This chain uses TRBV12-3 or TRBV12-4 with TRBJ1-5, with D maybe TRBD1 (5 bases). CDR3 length: 15 amino acids. Trimming took 7 bases from V and 3 from J, leaving 16 bases between them. The CDR3 DNA is TGTGCCAGCACCCAGACAGACGGTGTCAATCAGCCCCAGCATTTT. Translated: CASTQTDGVNQPQHF.

This clonotype was observed a handful of times. V usage is TRBV5-1 and J usage is TRBJ2-2; TRBD2 aligns across 13 bases. Germline V CDR1 and CDR2: SGHRS, YFSETQ. V shed 4 bases, J shed 4 bases, and the junction held 7 bases outside the gene matches. This CDR3 region has 17 residues. This CDR3 reads CASSAGLAGVSTGELFF. CDR3 nucleotides: TGCGCCAGCAGCGCCGGACTAGCGGGAGTAAGCACCGGGGAGCTGTTTTTT.

For this clonotype: No conserved phenylalanine or tryptophan ends this CDR3, so it is likely a read error. The rearrangement joins TRBV12-5 to TRBJ1-1; D gene uncertain. The germline V and J ends were trimmed by 0 bases and 6 bases, with 11 bases remaining between them. The germline gives CDR1 LGHNT, CDR2 FRNRAP. The CDR3 covers 14 residues. The CDR3 protein is CASGLVLSGSEAFL. The CDR3 DNA sequence: TGTGCTAGTGGTTTGGTATTATCGGGTTCTGAAGCTTTCCTT.

The rearrangement links TRBV7-8 to TRBJ1-3; TRBD1 matches 8 bases. Germline CDR1 is SGHVS and CDR2 is FQNEAQ. There are 16 residues in the CDR3. J lost 3 bases, V lost 5 bases, and 9 bases had no gene match. The CDR3 region has the DNA TGTGCCAGCAGCGAAACAGGGGGAGGCTATGGAAACACCATATATTTT. Translated: CASSETGGGYGNTIYF. The whole variable domain, filled in from reference TRBV7-8 and TRBJ1-3, reads GAGVSQSPRYKVAKRGQDVALRCDPISGHVSLFWYQQALGQGPEFLTYFQNEAQLDKSGLPSDRFFAERPEGSVSTLKIQRTQQEDSAVYLCASSETGGGYGNTIYFGEGSWLTVV.

This clonotype was counted between two and nine times. For the CDR3, the DNA is TGTGCCAGCAGCTCTCGCGGACCAGGGACTAAACTGTTTTTT. This sequence encodes CASSSRGPGTKLFF. The chain carries TRBV5-8 and TRBJ1-4, with D tentatively TRBD1 (5 bases). Trimming stripped 3 bases from V and 11 bases from J, with 17 bases between. CDR3 length: 14 residues. CDR1 is SGHTS, CDR2 YDEGEE, per germline.

CDR3 sequence reads: CASSVRDSQETQYF. In DNA form, the CDR3 reads TGTGCCAGTTCAGTAAGGGATAGCCAAGAGACCCAGTACTTC. The chain joins TRBV6-1 to TRBJ2-5; no reliable D call. Trimming shortened V by 9 bases and J by 1 base, and 15 bases separated the two germline ends. The CDR3 is made up of 14 amino acids. Germline V gene sequence: CDR1 MNHNS, CDR2 SASEGT.

This clonotype was seen a handful of times. The chain couples TRBV12-3 or TRBV12-4 to TRBJ2-5; 8 bases line up with TRBD1. V gave up 4 bases and J gave up 5 bases; unmatched junction bases: 15. The CDR3 has 17 residues. DNA of the CDR3: TGTGCCAGCAGTTGCCGTGGCGACAGGGGATCGGGGGAGACCCAGTACTTC. This translates into CASSCRGDRGSGETQYF.

This clonotype appeared many times. The V gene is TRBV7-8, the J gene TRBJ2-1, with 11 bases lining up with TRBD2. Trimming cost V 3 bases and J 4 bases; bases outside gene matches: 14. The CDR3 covers 19 residues. From germline, CDR1 is SGHVS and CDR2 FQNEAQ. Here the CDR3 reads CASSFSATSGTSGYNEQFF. The CDR3 region has the DNA TGTGCCAGCAGCTTCTCCGCCACTTCCGGGACTAGCGGTTACAATGAGCAGTTCTTC.

There are a few counts of this clonotype. The chain has TRBV7-2 and TRBJ2-5; D possibly corresponds to TRBD2 (6 bases). The V and J ends lost 10 bases and 5 bases respectively, with 20 bases between them. The CDR3 covers 14 residues. Germline assignment: CDR1 SGHTA and CDR2 FQGNSA. CDR3 coding DNA: TGTGCCATCCCAAACGGGACTCACTGGGAGACCCAGTACTTC. It codes for CAIPNGTHWETQYF.

This rearrangement joins TRBV19 to TRBJ1-5; D is possibly TRBD1 (5 bases). Trimming left V 7 bases short and J 4 bases short, with 17 bases between. Germline assignment: CDR1 LNHDA and CDR2 SQIVND (reference sequence). There are 15 residues in the CDR3. CDR3 amino acids: CASTLRDPRNQPQHF. CDR3 DNA: TGTGCCAGTACTCTGCGGGACCCACGAAATCAGCCCCAGCATTTT.

The chain links TRBV3-1 to TRBJ2-4, with 12 positions matching TRBD1. The V gene's germline CDR1 is LGHDT and CDR2 YNNKEL (reference sequence). CDR3 length: 17 residues. The J segment lost 5 bases and the V segment lost 1 base, leaving 6 bases of the junction unmatched. CDR3: CASSQASGTGGENIQYF. Here the CDR3 DNA reads TGTGCCAGCAGCCAAGCGAGCGGGACAGGGGGCGAAAACATTCAGTACTTC. Full variable domain (rest looked up from reference TRBV3-1 and TRBJ2-4): DTAVSQTPKYLVTQMGNDKSIKCEQNLGHDTMYWYKQDSKKFLKIMFSYNNKELIINETVPNRFSPKSPDKAHLNLHINSLELGDSAVYFCASSQASGTGGENIQYFGAGTRLSVL.